This T cell receptor (beta chain) came from a study of shared clonotypes between healthy human individuals. Participating donors were healthy, HIV-negative adults free of recent acute infections or vaccinations. V lost 6 bases and J 1 base, leaving 13 bases between the germline ends. CDR3 length: 14 amino acids. Germline CDR1 and CDR2: SQVTM and ANQGSEA. Deep was the level used in running the assay. Generated by immunoSEQ multiplex PCR, the TCRdb table keeps only in-frame clones and is missing some. The sample yields about 2.4 million clones, under 95% seen once. The sequencing sample was made of naive CD4+ T cells from PBMCs. Subset denoted: CD45RA+ positively selected. The clonotype was recovered from a young man in good health. Some clones in this sample may be carry-over from other donors' samples. The V gene is TRBV29-1, the J gene TRBJ2-1; a weak D match, TRBD1 (5 bases). The CDR3 DNA reads as TGCAGCGTAGGGGCCAGGTATTCCTACAATGAGCAGTTCTTC. Its protein product is CSVGARYSYNEQFF.